These 15 T cell receptor beta chains came from one sample sequenced in a study of CD4 T cells in relation to SARS-CoV-2 and coronaviruses. The table came from immunoSEQ multiplex PCR; TCRdb's copy has only in-frame clones and leaves some out. The sample carries some 29,000 clones, 70% to 80% recorded once. The unexposed donors gave CD4+ T cells in about 2010-2019, prior to COVID-19. CD4+ T cells were isolated from the cells after around 10 days of culture. These TCRs' antigens remain unknown. The sample taken for sequencing was CD4+ T cells from PBMCs, cultured in vitro. All receptors come from a human donor in good health.

This chain uses TRBV11-3 with TRBJ2-6; no firm D call. Germline loops: CDR1 SGHNT, CDR2 YENEEA. The V and J ends lost 1 base and 4 bases respectively, with 11 bases between them. CDR3 length: 16 residues. The CDR3 spells CASSLVWAAGANVLTF. The CDR3 DNA is TGTGCCAGCAGCTTAGTATGGGCCGCCGGGGCCAACGTCCTGACTTTC.

The rearrangement links TRBV7-6 to TRBJ2-1; a weak D match, TRBD2 (5 bases). The germline gives CDR1 SGHVS, CDR2 FNYEAQ. Trimming left V 1 base short and J 3 bases short, with 13 bases between. There are 16 residues in the CDR3. The CDR3 is CASSLEPQDFYNEQFF. The DNA for the CDR3 is TGTGCCAGCAGCTTAGAACCTCAGGACTTCTACAATGAGCAGTTCTTC.

This chain links TRBV5-1 with TRBJ1-3; a possible D gene is TRBD1 (5 bases). The CDR3 totals 16 residues. V shed 5 bases and J shed 0 bases, with 15 bases lying between them. Germline V gene data show CDR1 as SGHRS and CDR2 as YFSETQ. CDR3 region: CASRGTNSFSGNTIYF. CDR3 coding DNA: TGCGCCAGCAGGGGGACTAACAGCTTCTCTGGAAACACCATATATTTT. The variable domain in full, completed from reference TRBV5-1 and TRBJ1-3, reads KAGVTQTPRYLIKTRGQQVTLSCSPISGHRSVSWYQQTPGQGLQFLFEYFSETQRNKGNFPGRFSGRQFSNSRSEMNVSTLELGDSALYLCASRGTNSFSGNTIYFGEGSWLTVV.

A few counts support this clone. This rearrangement joins TRBV7-8 to TRBJ1-2, with TRBD1 matching 7 bases. V lost 1 base and J lost 8; bases outside the gene matches: 16. The CDR3 loop spans 17 amino acids. Looked up from germline, CDR1 is SGHVS and CDR2 is FQNEAQ. The CDR3 here is CASSLVGTDPRTGGYTF. CDR3 DNA: TGTGCCAGCAGCTTAGTAGGGACAGACCCCCGAACAGGAGGCTACACCTTC.

The chain employs TRBV19 and TRBJ1-2; 7 bases are shared with TRBD1. CDR3 length: 13 residues. Germline-derived CDR1 and CDR2 are LNHDA and SQIVND (reference sequence). V lost 4 bases, J lost 14 bases, and 13 bases stayed unmatched. The CDR3 spells CASSTTGQQPKTF. The DNA for the CDR3 is TGTGCCAGTAGTACCACGGGACAGCAGCCAAAAACCTTC.

V is TRBV29-1 and J is TRBJ1-3; no clear D. Trimming left V 5 bases short and J 0 bases short, with 8 bases between. CDR3 length: 13 residues. CDR1 and CDR2 (germline): SQVTM, ANQGSEA. The CDR3 sequence: CSVSMYSGNTIYF. The CDR3 coding sequence is TGCAGCGTTTCGATGTACTCTGGAAACACCATATATTTT. The full variable domain, its missing parts supplied by reference TRBV29-1 and TRBJ1-3, is SAVISQKPSRDICQRGTSLTIQCQVDSQVTMMFWYRQQPGQSLTLIATANQGSEATYESGFVIDKFPISRPNLTFSTLTVSNMSPEDSSIYLCSVSMYSGNTIYFGEGSWLTVV.

The rearrangement links TRBV5-8 to TRBJ2-1; 7 bases agree with TRBD1. This CDR3 spans 15 amino acids. The germline V gene encodes CDR1 SGHTS and CDR2 YDEGEE. V shed 4 bases, J shed 9 bases, and the junction held 13 bases outside the gene matches. This chain's CDR3 is CASSGRQGRLGEQFF. The CDR3 DNA reads as TGTGCCAGCAGCGGTAGACAGGGCCGTTTAGGTGAGCAGTTCTTC.

This sequence joins TRBV7-2 and TRBJ1-5; the D is unclear. Germline V lookup: CDR1 SGHTA, CDR2 FQGNSA. The CDR3 is 15 residues long. Trimming cost V 1 base and J 1 base, with 8 bases left between them. The chain's CDR3 is CASSLGQHSNQPQHF. DNA of the CDR3: TGTGCCAGCAGCTTAGGGCAGCACAGCAATCAGCCCCAGCATTTT.

The chain uses TRBV6-2 or TRBV6-3 and TRBJ2-7, with a tentative D call TRBD1 (6 bases). Germline values: CDR1 MNHEY, CDR2 SVGEGT. With 6 bases removed from V and 0 bases from J, the gap between germline ends came to 9 bases. The length of the CDR3 is 13 residues. Here the CDR3 reads CASSRDTSYEQYF. CDR3 coding DNA: TGTGCCAGCAGCCGGGACACCTCCTACGAGCAGTACTTC.

The chain combines TRBV30 with TRBJ2-5; possibly TRBD2 for D (5 bases). The CDR3 consists of 12 residues. The germline V gene has CDR1 GTSNPN and CDR2 SVGIG (reference sequence). The germline V and J ends were trimmed by 8 bases and 1 base, with 11 bases remaining between them. In DNA, the CDR3 is TGTGCCGGGGAACGGGGCCAAGAGACCCAGTACTTC. Protein: CAGERGQETQYF.

The chain carries TRBV6-4 and TRBJ2-2, with a tentative D call TRBD2 (5 bases). The CDR3 extends over 14 amino acids. Germline-derived CDR1 and CDR2 are MRHNA and SNTAGT. Trimming left V 8 bases short and J 2 bases short, with 12 bases between. CDR3 sequence: CASSREPNTGELFF. CDR3 bases: TGTGCCAGCTCCCGGGAACCCAACACCGGGGAGCTGTTTTTT.

This chain connects TRBV15 to TRBJ2-7; 10 bases align to TRBD1. CDR3 length equals 13 residues. CDR1 is LNHNV, CDR2 YYDKDF, per germline (reference sequence). V lost 3 bases to trimming and J lost 7 bases; unmatched junction nucleotides: 3. This CDR3 is CATSRDRGFEQYF. The CDR3 DNA reads as TGTGCCACCAGCAGGGACAGGGGGTTTGAGCAGTACTTC.

This clone turned up a few times. This chain connects TRBV4-1 to TRBJ2-2; D is perhaps TRBD2 (7 bases). V shed 0 bases and J shed 4 bases, with 15 bases lying between them. CDR1 is MGHRA, CDR2 YSYEKL, per germline. The CDR3 is 17 amino acids. The CDR3 spells CASSQERGGRFTGELFF. In nucleotides, the CDR3 is TGCGCCAGCAGCCAAGAGAGGGGGGGCCGATTCACCGGGGAGCTGTTTTTT.

This chain connects TRBV7-9 to TRBJ2-1; the match to TRBD1 covers 7 bases. CDR3 length equals 15 residues. CDR1 and CDR2 (germline): SEHNR, FQNEAQ (reference sequence). Trimming removed 1 base from V and 2 bases from J; junction bases left unmatched: 2. The chain's CDR3 is CASSLDQGAYNEQFF. As DNA, the CDR3 is TGTGCCAGCAGCTTAGACCAGGGGGCCTACAATGAGCAGTTCTTC.

In its sample, this clone was seen once. This sequence joins TRBV18 and TRBJ1-4, with D possibly matching TRBD1 (5 bases). The ends were cut back, 4 bases at V and 4 bases at J, with 7 bases in the middle. Germline values: CDR1 KGHSH, CDR2 LQKENI. CDR3 length: 13 residues. The CDR3 reads CASSLGRNEKLFF. Here the CDR3 DNA reads TGTGCCAGCTCACTGGGACGTAATGAAAAACTGTTTTTT.